A single sample is the source of the 14 T cell receptor beta chains below, sequenced in a study of graft-versus-host responses after intestinal transplantation (dated by TCRdb to the early 2020s). The library was obtained by the immunoSEQ multiplex PCR assay. TCRdb holds this immuneACCESS table with in-frame rearrangements only. Some clones are missing; in checked studies, unresolved V genes explain under half, and the rest has no known cause. The sample data list around 610 clones, and nearly 96% of these were observed just once. Less than 6.5% of the sample goes to the ten largest clones. What the time point label conveys for this sample: postoperative day 105 after intestinal transplantation (dayNNNN = postoperative day). The sample was bone marrow, taken 105 days after intestinal transplantation. These receptors originate from a human patient who received an intestinal transplant, so some T cells may come from the graft donor.

This sequence joins TRBV18 and TRBJ2-4; TRBD1 is a possible D gene (6 bases). Trimming took 3 bases from V and 7 from J, leaving 7 bases between them. The CDR3 has 12 amino acids. CDR1 KGHSH and CDR2 LQKENI come from the germline V gene. CDR3: CASSPGHNIQYF. CDR3 DNA sequence: TGTGCCAGCTCACCGGGACATAACATTCAGTACTTC. The full variable domain, with the rest looked up from reference TRBV18 and TRBJ2-4, is NAGVMQNPRHLVRRRGQEARLRCSPMKGHSHVYWYRQLPEEGLKFMVYLQKENIIDESGMPKERFSAEFPKEGPSILRIQQVVRGDSAAYFCASSPGHNIQYFGAGTRLSVL.

This clone was counted a few times. The chain uses TRBV21-1 and TRBJ1-1. TRBV21-1 is labeled a pseudogene. This CDR3 contains 16 residues. CDR3 sequence (DNA): TGTGCCAGCAGATTATTACTAGCTACACAATGCACTGAAGCTTTCTTT. This encodes CASRLLLATQCTEAFF.

The DNA for the CDR3 is TGTGCCAGCTCACCACAGGGCCGGGGCGAGCAGTACTTC. It specifies CASSPQGRGEQYF. V gene TRBV18 combines with J gene TRBJ2-7; TRBD2 might be the D (5 bases). The CDR3 extends over 13 amino acids. V dropped 1 base and J dropped 6 bases, with 10 bases sitting between them. The germline gives CDR1 KGHSH, CDR2 LQKENI.

The V and J genes are TRBV19 and TRBJ2-3, with D possibly being TRBD1 or TRBD2 (5 bases each). The CDR3 covers 16 residues. The V end was cut by 3 bases, the J end by 1 base, with 14 bases between. In germline, CDR1 is LNHDA, CDR2 SQIVND (reference sequence). In DNA form, the CDR3 reads TGTGCCAGTAGTATTTGGGACGGACGGGGCACAGATACGCAGTATTTT. This sequence encodes CASSIWDGRGTDTQYF.

The chain is built from TRBV27 and TRBJ1-1; D is unresolved. Germline values: CDR1 MNHEY, CDR2 SMNVEV (reference sequence). Trimming shortened V by 1 base and J by 7 bases, and 10 bases separated the two germline ends. The length of the CDR3 is 13 residues. This chain's CDR3 is CASSLWELGEAFF. CDR3 sequence (DNA): TGTGCCAGCAGTTTATGGGAGCTAGGTGAAGCTTTCTTT.

The chain links TRBV7-9 to TRBJ1-1; D is perhaps TRBD1 (5 bases). The germline CDR1 and CDR2 sequences are SEHNR and FQNEAQ (reference sequence). This CDR3 comprises 15 residues. V lost 4 bases to trimming and J lost 4 bases, with 16 bases between them. CDR3 DNA: TGTGCCAGCAGCTCTGGTCCCAGGGATGCCACTGAAGCTTTCTTT. Amino acids: CASSSGPRDATEAFF.

The chain links TRBV19 to TRBJ2-1; 11 bases are shared with TRBD2. V lost 6 bases to trimming and J lost 2 bases; unmatched junction nucleotides: 3. The CDR3 covers 15 residues. From germline, CDR1 is LNHDA and CDR2 SQIVND (reference sequence). The CDR3 DNA reads as TGTGCCAGTAGAGTAGCGGGAGGGCCCTACAATGAGCAGTTCTTC. This translates into CASRVAGGPYNEQFF.

V gene TRBV25-1 combines with J gene TRBJ1-1, with D maybe TRBD1 (6 bases). CDR3 length: 15 residues. The ends were cut back, 5 bases at V and 0 bases at J, with 13 bases in the middle. Germline-derived CDR1 and CDR2 are MGHDK and SYGVNS. The CDR3 DNA follows: TGTGCCAGCAGTCAAAAGGGGGGGCTGAACACTGAAGCTTTCTTT. It specifies CASSQKGGLNTEAFF.

V gene TRBV6-9 combines with J gene TRBJ2-2; 10 bases are a match to TRBD1. Trimming removed 0 bases from V and 4 bases from J; junction bases left unmatched: 2. CDR3 size: 16 residues. Germline V gene data show CDR1 as MNHGY and CDR2 as SVAAGI. The CDR3 sequence: CASSYSGQGVTGELFF. The DNA for the CDR3 is TGTGCCAGCAGTTATTCTGGACAGGGGGTCACCGGGGAGCTGTTTTTT.

The chain has TRBV5-1 and TRBJ1-2; D is possibly TRBD1 (5 bases). CDR3 length: 13 amino acids. Germline assignment: CDR1 SGHRS and CDR2 YFSETQ. V gave up 1 base and J gave up 6 bases, with 10 bases separating them. In DNA, the CDR3 is TGCGCCAGCAGCTTGCTGCCGGGGGATGGCTACACCTTC. Encoded protein: CASSLLPGDGYTF.

V is TRBV6-5 and J is TRBJ2-7; weak D call: TRBD1 (5 bases). Trimming removed 2 bases from V and 2 bases from J, with 13 bases in between. This CDR3 comprises 15 residues. In germline, CDR1 is MNHEY, CDR2 SVGAGI. CDR3 sequence: CASSYSSRGTYEQYF. CDR3 in DNA: TGTGCCAGCAGTTACAGTTCAAGGGGAACCTACGAGCAGTACTTC.

The V and J genes are TRBV19 and TRBJ2-7; D is unclear. The length of the CDR3 is 13 residues. Germline loops: CDR1 LNHDA, CDR2 SQIVND (reference sequence). Trimming pared 3 bases from V and 0 bases from J, leaving 6 bases between. The CDR3 loop reads CASSIASSYEQYF. DNA of the CDR3: TGTGCCAGTAGTATCGCCAGCTCCTACGAGCAGTACTTC. The full variable domain, in which reference TRBV19 and TRBJ2-7 provide the parts outside the CDR3, is DGGITQSPKYLFRKEGQNVTLSCEQNLNHDAMYWYRQDPGQGLRLIYYSQIVNDFQKGDIAEGYSVSREKKESFPLTVTSAQKNPTAFYLCASSIASSYEQYFGPGTRLTVT.

The chain joins TRBV19 to TRBJ2-1; TRBD2 agrees at 10 bases. From germline, CDR1 is LNHDA and CDR2 SQIVND (reference sequence). This CDR3 is built from 15 residues. V shed 5 bases, J shed 7 bases, and the junction held 8 bases outside the gene matches. The CDR3 DNA follows: TGTGCCAGTAGTGTCGAAGCGGGAGGGCCGAATGAGCAGTTCTTC. Its protein is CASSVEAGGPNEQFF.

The chain joins TRBV28 to TRBJ1-1, with 7 positions matching TRBD1. Unmatched junction bases numbered 8, after V lost 8 bases and J lost 8 bases. The CDR3 contains 12 residues. Germline CDR1 is MDHEN and CDR2 is SYDVKM. The CDR3 DNA reads as TGTGCCAGCGGAGAACTGGACAGGGAAGCTTTCTTT. It encodes CASGELDREAFF.